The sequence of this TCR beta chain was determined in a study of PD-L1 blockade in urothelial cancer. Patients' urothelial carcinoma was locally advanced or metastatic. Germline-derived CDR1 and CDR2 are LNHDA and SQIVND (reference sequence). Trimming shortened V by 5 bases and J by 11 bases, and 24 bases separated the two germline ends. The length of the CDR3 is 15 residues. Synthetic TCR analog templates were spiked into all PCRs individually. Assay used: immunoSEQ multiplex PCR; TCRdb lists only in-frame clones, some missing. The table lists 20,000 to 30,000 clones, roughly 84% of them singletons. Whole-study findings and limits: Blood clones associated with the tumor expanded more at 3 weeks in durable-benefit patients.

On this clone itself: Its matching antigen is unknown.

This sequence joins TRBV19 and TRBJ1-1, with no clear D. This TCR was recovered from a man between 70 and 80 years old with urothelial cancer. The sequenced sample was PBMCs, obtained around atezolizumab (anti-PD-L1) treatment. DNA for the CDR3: TGTGCCAGTAGTCTGGAACGACCAGAGCAACCCGGGGCTTTCTTT. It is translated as CASSLERPEQPGAFF.